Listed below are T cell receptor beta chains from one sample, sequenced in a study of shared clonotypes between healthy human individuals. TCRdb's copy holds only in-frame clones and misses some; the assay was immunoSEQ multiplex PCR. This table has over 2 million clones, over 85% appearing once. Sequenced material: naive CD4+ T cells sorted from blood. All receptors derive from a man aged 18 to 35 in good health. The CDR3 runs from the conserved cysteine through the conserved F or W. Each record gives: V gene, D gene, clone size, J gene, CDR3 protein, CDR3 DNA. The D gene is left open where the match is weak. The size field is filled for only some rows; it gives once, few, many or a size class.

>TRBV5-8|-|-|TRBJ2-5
CASSLAVQETQYF
TGTGCCAGCAGCTTGGCGGTCCAAGAGACCCAGTACTTC
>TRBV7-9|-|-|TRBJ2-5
CASSLGQALGETQYF
TGTGCCAGCAGCTTAGGGCAGGCCCTGGGAGAGACCCAGTACTTC
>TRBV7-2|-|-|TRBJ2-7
CASSFRQVNEQYF
TGTGCCAGCAGCTTCCGACAGGTTAACGAGCAGTACTTC
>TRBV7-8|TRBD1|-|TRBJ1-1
CASSLGQGGITEAFF
TGTGCCAGCAGCTTAGGACAGGGAGGGATCACTGAAGCTTTCTTT
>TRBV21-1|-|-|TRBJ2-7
CASRRRPSPYEQYF
TGTGCCAGCAGAAGACGTCCTTCCCCCTACGAGCAGTACTTC
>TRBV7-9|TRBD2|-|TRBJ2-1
CASSLERGPYNEQFF
TGTGCCAGCAGCTTGGAGCGGGGGCCCTACAATGAGCAGTTCTTC
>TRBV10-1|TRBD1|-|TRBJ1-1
CASSEPGQGVTFF
TGCGCCAGCAGTGAGCCGGGACAGGGCGTAACTTTCTTT
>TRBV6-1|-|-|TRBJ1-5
CASSATGSASTNQPQHF
TGTGCCAGCAGTGCAACAGGTTCGGCCTCAACTAATCAGCCCCAGCATTTT
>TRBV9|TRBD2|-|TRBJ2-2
CASSIRTSPTGELFF
TGTGCCAGCTCCATACGGACTAGCCCCACCGGGGAGCTGTTTTTT
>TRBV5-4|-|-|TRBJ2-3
CASSLYDFPATDTQYF
TGTGCCAGCAGCTTGTACGACTTCCCAGCCACAGATACGCAGTATTTT
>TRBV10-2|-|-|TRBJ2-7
CASSESGHTYEQYF
TGCGCCAGCAGTGAGTCGGGACATACCTACGAGCAGTACTTC
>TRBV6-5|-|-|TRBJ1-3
CASRRDKRNTIYF
TGTGCCAGCAGGAGGGACAAACGAAACACCATATATTTT
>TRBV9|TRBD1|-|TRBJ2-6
CASSVRDRGVGANVLTF
TGTGCCAGCAGCGTCCGGGACAGGGGAGTTGGGGCCAACGTCCTGACTTTC
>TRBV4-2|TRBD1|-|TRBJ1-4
CASSHTGTGFVF
TGTGCCAGCAGCCATACCGGGACAGGCTTCGTTTTT
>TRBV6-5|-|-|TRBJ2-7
CASSARTGGHEQYF
TGTGCCAGCAGTGCTCGGACAGGAGGGCACGAGCAGTACTTC
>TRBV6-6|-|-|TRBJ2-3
CASSSGIDTQYF
TGTGCCAGCAGTTCAGGCATAGATACGCAGTATTTT
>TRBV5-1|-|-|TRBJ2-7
CASSLEAGKNEQYF
TGCGCCAGCAGCTTGGAGGCAGGAAAAAACGAGCAGTACTTC
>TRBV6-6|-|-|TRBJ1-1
CASITGTVNTEAFF
TGTGCCAGCATTACCGGGACGGTGAACACTGAAGCTTTCTTT
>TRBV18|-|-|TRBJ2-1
CASSLQGNEQFF
TGTGCCAGCTCCCTCCAGGGTAATGAGCAGTTCTTC
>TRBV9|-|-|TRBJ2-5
CASSVDTGPQETQYF
TGTGCCAGCAGCGTAGATACAGGCCCCCAAGAGACCCAGTACTTC
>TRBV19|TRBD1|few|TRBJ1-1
CASRDRGRGNTEAFF
TGTGCCAGCAGGGACAGGGGGAGGGGGAACACTGAAGCTTTCTTT
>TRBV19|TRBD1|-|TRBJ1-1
CASTLGRTGRSTEAFF
TGTGCCAGTACCCTTGGAAGGACAGGTAGGAGCACTGAAGCTTTCTTT
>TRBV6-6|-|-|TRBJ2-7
CASSGAQQGSYEQYF
TGTGCCAGCAGCGGGGCCCAACAGGGCTCCTACGAGCAGTACTTC
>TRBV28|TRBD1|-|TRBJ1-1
CASSTGTGNTEAFF
TGTGCCAGCAGTACCGGGACAGGGAACACTGAAGCTTTCTTT
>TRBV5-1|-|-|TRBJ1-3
CASSFGRGPSGNTIYF
TGCGCCAGCAGCTTCGGCAGGGGCCCCTCTGGAAACACCATATATTTT
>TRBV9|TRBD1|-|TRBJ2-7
CASSVGRDRGYEQYF
TGTGCCAGCAGCGTAGGGAGGGACAGGGGGTACGAGCAGTACTTC
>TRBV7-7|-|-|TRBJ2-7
CASNTRGISYEQYF
TGTGCTAGCAACACCCGGGGGATCTCCTACGAGCAGTACTTC
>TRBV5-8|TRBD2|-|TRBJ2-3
CASSEAGGLGTQYF
TGTGCCAGCAGCGAAGCGGGGGGGCTTGGTACGCAGTATTTT
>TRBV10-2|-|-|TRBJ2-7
CASSAISGAYEQYF
TGCGCCAGCAGCGCTATTAGCGGCGCCTACGAGCAGTACTTC
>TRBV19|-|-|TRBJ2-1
CASSIASRGGNEQFF
TGTGCCAGTAGTATAGCGAGTAGAGGGGGCAATGAGCAGTTCTTC
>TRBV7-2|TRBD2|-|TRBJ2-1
CASSPGLAGTNEQFF
TGTGCCAGCAGCCCGGGACTAGCGGGGACGAATGAGCAGTTCTTC
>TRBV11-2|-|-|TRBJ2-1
CASSSGTQNEQFF
TGTGCCAGCAGTTCCGGGACCCAAAATGAGCAGTTCTTC
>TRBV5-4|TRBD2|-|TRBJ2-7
CASSRTSGYEQYF
TGTGCCAGCAGCAGGACTAGCGGCTACGAGCAGTACTTC